This T cell receptor (beta chain) came from a study of blood T cell repertoires in COVID-19. This CDR3 is 15 amino acids long. V lost 0 bases and J lost 11, with 17 bases in between. Germline assignment: CDR1 MNHEY and CDR2 SVGAGI. Measured with immunoSEQ multiplex PCR; TCRdb has only the in-frame clones, and not every one. The sample consists of 68,000 or so clones, around 84% of them appearing once. The chain uses TRBV6-5 and TRBJ1-5; no reliable D call. The sequencing sample was made of peripheral blood. The receptor was derived from a man aged 50 to 60 with acute or convalescent COVID-19. CDR3 in amino acids: CASSYSSDIRGAQHF. The CDR3 DNA reads TGTGCCAGCAGTTACTCGAGTGATATTCGGGGAGCCCAGCATTTT.